The TCR beta chain described here comes from a study of beta chain features in type 1 diabetes (dated by TCRdb to 2016 to 2018). For the wider study: Mean age, gender distribution, total cell number and subset yield were not different between patients and healthy donors. A total of roughly 98,000,000 sorted cells were examined across all samples, and a strong correlation was observed between cell number per subset and RNA yield. The study compared TCRB repertoires of sorted circulating CD4+ T cell subsets between recently diagnosed type 1 diabetes patients and matched healthy donors. Regulatory and stem cell-like memory subsets were obtained from only 8 patients and roughly 8 healthy donors, while naive and central memory subsets were obtained from all 28 donors. Study-level results and caveats: Fewer insertions and more nucleotide deletions at VDJ recombination sites were observed in patients with type 1 diabetes, implying thymic rearrangement abnormalities. Shorter templates might be favored by PCR, yet because patient and control samples were amplified and corrected together, any such skew would affect both groups equally. Because the HLA sub-analyses included only small numbers of individuals, any influence of HLA type on TCRB rearrangement was left unresolved. The naive, central memory and regulatory TCRB repertoires appeared to resemble one another more closely among patients than among healthy donors. Because cDNA was sequenced instead of genomic DNA, activated cells with high expression could be over-represented, although the groups did not differ in activation or CD3 levels. A moderate but significant shortening of TCRB CDR3 length was observed in type 1 diabetes patients in all four CD4+ subsets.

From each donor, a single peripheral blood sample of 90 to 150 mL on average was drawn into heparinised tubes. A BD FACSAria II and a panel including CD45RO, CCR7, CD25, CD127, CD95 and CD27 were used to sort naive, central memory, regulatory and stem cell-like memory CD4+ T cells. All sorted populations exceeded 95% purity. PBMCs were separated immediately by Lymphoprep density gradient centrifugation and were stained directly, without being cultured. To minimize batch effects, samples were stained and sorted in pairs, one healthy donor with one patient per experiment. Comment on this clone: The antigen it recognizes is unknown. Base qualities are not provided; no much larger clone lies one nucleotide away.

V lost 3 bases and J lost 2 bases, and the count of bases not matched to a germline gene is 6. Via the germline V gene (reference sequence), CDR1 is LNHDA and CDR2 SQIVND. The CDR3 spans 16 residues, from the cysteine through the phenylalanine. The retained sequence is limited to the CDR3, 48 bases, with the frame set at the first base. The High Capacity cDNA Reverse Transcription Kit was used to reverse transcribe all of the isolated RNA, meaning that expressed TCRB transcripts were what got sequenced. For stem cell-like memory T cell samples, survey-depth immunoSEQ sequencing was used, averaging around 1 million total reads per sample. After sorted cells were lysed in RLT buffer, RNA was extracted with DNase-treated RNeasy Micro or Mini kits, with the choice depending on cell number. To prevent cross-contamination, each cell subset was processed individually, whereas patient and healthy donor samples were processed jointly. The immunoSEQ multiplex PCR was used to amplify TCRB sequences from cDNA, generating 87-bp fragments that spanned the CDR3 region. The amplicons were sequenced using the Illumina HiSeq platform. The study's own analysis went as follows. PCR bias was computationally corrected using synthetic template baselines, reads within Hamming distance 2 were collapsed, and singletons that could not be merged were discarded. Reads were aligned against IMGT to assign V, D and J genes, CDR3 length and insertions or deletions at six rearrangement sites. Within each subset, clonotype counts were normalized to sorted cell number, and only after that were true diversity and Gini coefficients computed with the tcR R package. The overlap coefficient, calculated on TCRB nucleotide sequences, was used to measure repertoire sharing. TCRdb holds this immuneACCESS table with in-frame rearrangements only. Some clones are missing; in checked studies, unresolved V genes explain under half, and the rest has no known cause. V, J and clone size are taken as reported in that table, and D and trimming were inferred from the DNA itself. This sample has tens of thousands of clones in its table, and 50% of those were observed once. About 0.24% of the sample comes from the top ten.

This TCR derives from a woman in her 30s in good health. Rearrangement joined TRBV19 to TRBJ2-3, with TRBD2 identical over 9 junction bases. Source material: stem cell memory CD4+ T cells from blood. The cell subset or site label here, explained by the study, means: stem cell-like memory CD4+ T cells. The DNA reads TGTGCCAGTAGTATCGGGCTAGCGGGAAACACAGATACGCAGTATTTT. It translates to CASSIGLAGNTDTQYF.